This entry concerns a single TCR beta chain. Its antigen is unidentified. The entry originates in a study of graft-versus-host responses after intestinal transplantation. Study as a whole: The recipients all started with anti-thymocyte globulin induction and then took tacrolimus and steroids for 2 to 3 years.

The table came from immunoSEQ multiplex PCR; TCRdb's copy has only in-frame clones and leaves some out. Of about 81,000 clones listed, around nine tenths are singletons. Trimming cost V 5 bases and J 3 bases, with 4 bases left between them. Germline assignment: CDR1 SGHAT and CDR2 FQNNGV. The CDR3 sequence is 11 residues long. Study-wide findings and caveats: Peak GvH clone levels in circulation were associated with early post-transplant HvG declines. GvH clones appeared in recipient marrow, some first in ileum or blood.

The chain is built from TRBV11-2 and TRBJ2-5, with D uncertain. Material: unstimulated CD4+ T cells sorted from spleen or lymph node cells, obtained before intestinal transplant. The clonotype was recovered from a human donor who received an intestinal transplant. As DNA, the CDR3 is TGTGCCAGCAGCCGGGAAGAGACCCAGTACTTC. It codes for CASSREETQYF. Looking up the rest from reference TRBV11-2 and TRBJ2-5 gives the full variable domain: EAGVAQSPRYKIIEKRQSVAFWCNPISGHATLYWYQQILGQGPKLLIQFQNNGVVDDSQLPKDRFSAERLKGVDSTLKIQPAKLEDSAVYLCASSREETQYFGPGTRLLVL.